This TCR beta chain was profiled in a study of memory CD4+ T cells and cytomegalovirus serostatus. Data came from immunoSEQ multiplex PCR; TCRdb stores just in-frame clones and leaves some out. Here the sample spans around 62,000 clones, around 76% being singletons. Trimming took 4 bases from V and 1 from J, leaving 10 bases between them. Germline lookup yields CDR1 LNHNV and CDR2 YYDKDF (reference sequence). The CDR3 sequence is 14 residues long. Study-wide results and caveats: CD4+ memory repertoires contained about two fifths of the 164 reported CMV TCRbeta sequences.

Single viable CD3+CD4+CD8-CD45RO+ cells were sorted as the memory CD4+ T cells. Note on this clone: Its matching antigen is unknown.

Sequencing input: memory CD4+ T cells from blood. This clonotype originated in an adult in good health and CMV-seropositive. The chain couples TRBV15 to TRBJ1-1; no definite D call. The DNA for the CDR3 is TGTGCCACCAGCACTTTGAAGGGGAACACTGAAGCTTTCTTT. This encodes CATSTLKGNTEAFF.